Each of the 29 T cell receptor beta chains below was sequenced from the same sample in a study of T-cell memory formation after mild COVID-19. MiXCR was run by TCRdb on the 5' RACE reads, yielding one entry per CDR3 protein. The sample includes approximately 150,000 distinct CDR3 sequences, approximately 6% seen only once; the top ten take under 2.5%. The sequenced sample was PBMCs or a T cell subset sorted from them (not recorded which). The receptors come from an adult woman who had mild COVID-19 (a few samples of this study predate the infection). Cell type and time point are not known.

This chain uses TRBV12-3 or TRBV12-4 with TRBJ2-5, with D perhaps assigned TRBD1 or TRBD2 (5 bases each). This CDR3 is built from 14 residues. V lost 3 bases to trimming and J lost 4 bases, with 12 bases between them. CDR3 DNA: TGTGCCAGCAGTTTTCGGGCAGGGAGAGAGACCCAGTACTTC. This codes for CASSFRAGRETQYF.

This clonotype was found many times. One end of the junction is discordant with germline, which a read error may explain. The chain uses TRBV7-7 and TRBJ2-1; D perhaps matches TRBD2 (5 bases). This CDR3 has 15 amino acids. Germline CDR1 is SSHAT and CDR2 is FNYEAQ (reference sequence). The CDR3 nucleotides read TGTGCTAGCAGCTTGAGTCTAGCTAAAGTGAATGAGCAGTTCTTC. It translates to CASSLSLAKVNEQFF.

This clonotype was counted a few times. The chain has TRBV4-2 and TRBJ2-1, with TRBD2 matching over 13 bases. Per germline, CDR1 LGHNA and CDR2 YNFKEQ. The CDR3 has 16 amino acids. V dropped 4 bases and J dropped 8; count of bases not matched to a gene: 8. The CDR3 DNA sequence: TGTGCCAGCAGCCGAGAACTAGCGGGAGGGGTCTATGAGCAGTTCTTC. Encoded protein: CASSRELAGGVYEQFF.

V gene TRBV5-1 combines with J gene TRBJ2-1, with D unclear. The CDR3 contains 14 residues. Trimming removed 3 bases at V and 4 bases at J, with 11 bases between. Germline lookup yields CDR1 SGHRS and CDR2 YFSETQ. This chain's CDR3 is CASSWTLGYNEQFF. DNA of the CDR3: TGCGCCAGCAGCTGGACCCTGGGATACAATGAGCAGTTCTTC.

This clonotype was seen more than once but under ten times. The chain recombines TRBV20-1 with TRBJ2-1; 7 positions match TRBD2. Germline CDR1 and CDR2: DFQATT and SNEGSKA (reference sequence). The CDR3 is 13 residues long. With 5 bases clipped from V and 12 bases from J, the junction kept 13 bases outside the gene matches. Here the CDR3 reads CSAPGTTSNRQFF. CDR3 nucleotide sequence: TGCAGTGCTCCCGGGACTACCTCCAATCGGCAGTTCTTC.

This clonotype was observed many times. The genes are TRBV2 and TRBJ1-2; a weak D match, TRBD1 (6 bases). Germline V gene sequence: CDR1 SNHLY, CDR2 FYNNEI. The V end lost 7 bases, the J end lost 4 bases, and 10 bases lay between the germline ends. This CDR3 has 12 amino acids. The CDR3 spells CASTEGGYGYTF. CDR3 nucleotides: TGTGCCAGCACCGAGGGGGGCTATGGCTACACCTTC. Combining the CDR3 with reference TRBV2 and TRBJ1-2 gives the whole variable domain EPEVTQTPSHQVTQMGQEVILRCVPISNHLYFYWYRQILGQKVEFLVSFYNNEISEKSEIFDDQFSVERPDGSNFTLKIRSTKLEDSAMYFCASTEGGYGYTFGSGTRLTVV.

The chain joins TRBV24-1 to TRBJ2-1; 7 bases map to TRBD2. The germline V gene has CDR1 KGHDR and CDR2 SFDVKD. The junction had 6 bases not matched to a gene; V was cut back by 3 bases and J by 8 bases. The CDR3 runs to 14 residues. CDR3 DNA: TGTGCCACCAGTGATCCCAGACTAGCCGATGAGCAGTTCTTC. This codes for CATSDPRLADEQFF.

The V and J genes are TRBV19 and TRBJ1-1, with D maybe TRBD1 (5 bases). The CDR3 totals 13 residues. Germline V gene data show CDR1 as LNHDA and CDR2 as SQIVND (reference sequence). V was shortened by 4 bases and J by 6 bases, with 12 bases between the two germline ends. The CDR3 loop is CASSTPFRAEAFF. In DNA, the CDR3 is TGTGCCAGTAGTACCCCCTTCAGGGCTGAAGCTTTCTTT.

This clonotype was detected ten times or more. The rearrangement joins TRBV7-2 to TRBJ1-2, with 7 bases aligning to TRBD1. Germline V CDR1 and CDR2: SGHTA, FQGNSA. The V segment lost 5 bases and the J segment 0 bases; nucleotides outside the gene matches: 3. This CDR3 spans 14 amino acids. In DNA form, the CDR3 reads TGTGCCAGCAGCGCGGGGACAGCTAACTATGGCTACACCTTC. This translates into CASSAGTANYGYTF.

This clonotype was observed a few times. The chain combines TRBV18 with TRBJ2-2; TRBD1 agrees at 10 bases. CDR1 and CDR2 (germline): KGHSH, LQKENI. The V gene end was trimmed by 1 base and the J gene end by 3 bases; junction bases not matched to a gene: 2. The CDR3 runs to 16 residues. The CDR3 spells CASSPLTGGDTGELFF. As DNA, the CDR3 is TGTGCCAGCTCACCACTGACAGGGGGCGACACCGGGGAGCTGTTTTTT.

This clonotype has a count of ten or more. V usage is TRBV5-4 and J usage is TRBJ2-5; TRBD2 is a possible D gene (5 bases). Trimming stripped 2 bases from V and 2 bases from J, with 13 bases between. There are 15 residues in the CDR3. Per the germline V gene, CDR1 is SGHNT and CDR2 is YYREEE (reference sequence). The CDR3: CASSFGGRGQETQYF. The CDR3 DNA sequence: TGTGCCAGCAGCTTTGGCGGGCGAGGGCAAGAGACCCAGTACTTC.

This rearrangement joins TRBV6-5 to TRBJ2-6; the D is unclear. The CDR3 has 15 residues. The V end lost 6 bases, the J end lost 0 bases, and 9 bases lay between the germline ends. The germline V gene has CDR1 MNHEY and CDR2 SVGAGI. CDR3 coding DNA: TGTGCCAGCAGCCGACTCAACTCTGGGGCCAACGTCCTGACTTTC. Translation gives CASSRLNSGANVLTF.

The V and J genes are TRBV6-5 and TRBJ1-5; a possible D gene is TRBD1 (5 bases). The CDR3 is made up of 15 amino acids. Germline V lookup: CDR1 MNHEY, CDR2 SVGAGI. V dropped 6 bases and J dropped 0 bases, with 12 bases sitting between them. The CDR3 sequence: CASRPGLLSNQPQHF. The CDR3 DNA reads as TGTGCCAGCAGGCCGGGACTTCTTAGCAATCAGCCCCAGCATTTT.

This clonotype was detected ten times or more. CDR3 loop: CASSLRRNTEAFF. CDR3 bases: TGTGCCAGCAGCTTACGACGGAACACTGAAGCTTTCTTT. The genes are TRBV7-3 and TRBJ1-1; D is ambiguous. The CDR3 length is 13 residues. CDR1 and CDR2 (germline): SGHTA, FQGTGA. V lost 2 bases, J lost 1 base, and 5 bases lay in between.

Many counts were recorded for this clonotype. The chain is built from TRBV6-4 and TRBJ2-6; D gene ambiguous. Germline CDR1 and CDR2: MRHNA and SNTAGT. This CDR3 spans 16 amino acids. V lost 3 bases and J 0 bases, leaving 9 bases between the germline ends. The CDR3 sequence: CASSENPSSGANVLTF. The CDR3 nucleotides read TGTGCCAGCAGTGAAAATCCTAGCTCTGGGGCCAACGTCCTGACTTTC.

This clonotype occurred a few times. The V call is TRBV25-1, the J call TRBJ2-7; 12 bases are shared with TRBD1. V was pared by 1 base and J by 6 bases, with 7 bases of the junction left unmatched. The germline CDR1 and CDR2 sequences are MGHDK and SYGVNS. The CDR3 spans 16 residues. CDR3 DNA: TGTGCCAGCAGTGAATCCGGGACAGGGGGCTTTCGCGAGCAGTACTTC. This encodes CASSESGTGGFREQYF.

This clonotype showed up many times. The V call is TRBV10-3, the J call TRBJ2-7; possible D gene TRBD1, 5 bases. Germline lookup yields CDR1 ENHRY and CDR2 SYGVKD. V lost 0 bases, J lost 0 bases, and 12 bases lay in between. CDR3 length: 16 residues. The CDR3 is CAISESKGRTSYEQYF. The CDR3, as DNA: TGTGCCATCAGTGAGTCTAAGGGGCGCACCTCCTACGAGCAGTACTTC.

This clonotype came up many times. The CDR3 bases are TGCGCCAGCAGCCTCGGGCAGACAGGGGGCAACGAGCAGTACTTC. This encodes CASSLGQTGGNEQYF. The gene calls are TRBV4-1 and TRBJ2-7, with 10 bases that match TRBD1. Germline CDR1 reads MGHRA; CDR2 reads YSYEKL. J lost 5 bases, V lost 4 bases, and 8 bases had no gene match. The CDR3 consists of 15 residues.

The sample holds many counts of this clonotype. The V and J genes are TRBV2 and TRBJ2-3, with D perhaps matching TRBD1 (6 bases). CDR3 length: 14 amino acids. Germline CDR1 reads SNHLY; CDR2 reads FYNNEI. The V gene lost 5 bases and the J gene lost 4 bases, with 13 bases spanning the gap. This chain's CDR3 is CASSRGSPADTQYF. CDR3 DNA sequence: TGTGCCAGCAGTAGGGGGTCCCCCGCAGATACGCAGTATTTT.

This clonotype appeared a few times. CDR3 protein: CASSQLGLAGETQYF. CDR3 DNA: TGCGCCAGCAGCCAATTGGGACTAGCTGGGGAGACCCAGTACTTC. The chain employs TRBV4-1 and TRBJ2-5; 9 bases map to TRBD2. Germline CDR1 reads MGHRA; CDR2 reads YSYEKL. Unmatched junction bases numbered 6, after V lost 2 bases and J lost 5 bases. The CDR3 is 15 amino acids.

This clonotype has a handful of counts. The V gene is TRBV12-3 or TRBV12-4, the J gene TRBJ2-1; D is perhaps TRBD1 (6 bases). Trimming took off 6 bases at V and 5 bases at J, with 14 bases between the two ends. CDR3 length equals 14 residues. The CDR3 region is CASSLDRPDNEQFF. CDR3 nucleotides: TGTGCCAGCAGCTTGGACAGACCGGACAATGAGCAGTTCTTC.

The DNA of the CDR3 is TGTGCCAGCAGCCAGAATCGGGCCGCTGAAGCTTTCTTT. This translates into CASSQNRAAEAFF. The V and J genes are TRBV3-1 and TRBJ1-1; no definite D call. This CDR3 is 13 amino acids long. Trimming cost V 3 bases and J 6 bases, with 11 bases left between them. CDR1 LGHDT and CDR2 YNNKEL come from the germline V gene (reference sequence).

There are a few counts of this clonotype. The J gene is TRBJ1-1, the V gene TRBV2; no definite D call. From germline, CDR1 is SNHLY and CDR2 FYNNEI. The V and J ends lost 4 bases and 3 bases respectively, with 9 bases between them. This CDR3 comprises 13 residues. This CDR3 is CASSAEIDTEAFF. CDR3 bases: TGTGCCAGCAGTGCGGAAATTGACACTGAAGCTTTCTTT. Combining the CDR3 with reference TRBV2 and TRBJ1-1 gives the whole variable domain EPEVTQTPSHQVTQMGQEVILRCVPISNHLYFYWYRQILGQKVEFLVSFYNNEISEKSEIFDDQFSVERPDGSNFTLKIRSTKLEDSAMYFCASSAEIDTEAFFGQGTRLTVV.

This clonotype was seen only a few times. The chain employs TRBV11-2 and TRBJ2-4; tentatively, D is TRBD1 (6 bases). Trimming cost V 5 bases and J 2 bases, with 19 bases left between them. Germline CDR1 SGHAT, CDR2 FQNNGV. The CDR3 consists of 17 residues. In DNA form, the CDR3 reads TGTGCCAGCAGCCCCAAACTTTTAACAGGGACCAAAAACATTCAGTACTTC. Protein product: CASSPKLLTGTKNIQYF.

The chain carries TRBV29-1 and TRBJ1-1; D is perhaps TRBD1 (5 bases). V lost 4 bases and J 1 base, leaving 10 bases between the germline ends. CDR1 and CDR2 (germline): SQVTM, ANQGSEA. This CDR3 spans 13 amino acids. DNA of the CDR3: TGCAGCGTTGGGGGGACGGGGAACACTGAAGCTTTCTTT. Protein: CSVGGTGNTEAFF.

This clonotype was seen at least ten times. The chain employs TRBV12-3 or TRBV12-4 and TRBJ1-4, with TRBD1 matching 9 bases. CDR3 length equals 15 residues. With 6 bases clipped from V and 7 bases from J, the junction kept 9 bases outside the gene matches. CDR3 bases: TGTGCCAGCAGGTCCCCCGGGACAGGGAGTGAAAAACTGTTTTTT. As protein: CASRSPGTGSEKLFF.

This clonotype was found many times. This chain links TRBV12-3 or TRBV12-4 with TRBJ1-2; TRBD1 agrees at 7 bases. This CDR3 has 12 residues. The V gene end was trimmed by 7 bases and the J gene end by 8 bases; junction bases not matched to a gene: 7. CDR3 bases: TGTGCCAGCACCGACAGGGCAAGCGGCTACACCTTC. It codes for CASTDRASGYTF.

A word on this clonotype: Because the CDR3's place on the DNA is in doubt, the DNA is left out and the CDR3 is given as listed by TCRdb. The chain recombines TRBV5-1 with TRBJ2-2; the DNA was not compared with TRBD1, the D call given in the table. The CDR3 is 15 amino acids in total, end residues counted. CDR1 is SGHRS, CDR2 YFSETQ, per germline. CDR3: CASTKDRIAGELFFF.

This chain connects TRBV11-2 to TRBJ2-2; no definite D call. The CDR3 is 15 amino acids. The V gene lost 0 bases and the J gene lost 8 bases, with 13 bases spanning the gap. Germline lookup yields CDR1 SGHAT and CDR2 FQNNGV. The CDR3, as DNA: TGTGCCAGCAGCTTAGATCCCTGGGGTGGAGGGGAGCTGTTTTTT. It is translated as CASSLDPWGGGELFF.